This T cell receptor (beta chain) derives from a study of radiotherapy plus CTLA-4 blockade in lung cancer. Libraries were prepared by immunoSEQ multiplex PCR; TCRdb keeps only in-frame clonotypes and omits some of them. Of 81,000 or so clones in the sample, 78% were seen once. This CDR3 comprises 14 residues. V lost 10 bases to trimming and J lost 3 bases; unmatched junction nucleotides: 10. Germline V lookup: CDR1 MNHEY, CDR2 SVGAGI. The material sequenced was peripheral blood, taken from a patient treated with radiotherapy plus ipilimumab. This clonotype originated in a human donor with non-small cell lung cancer whose response to radiotherapy plus ipilimumab could not be evaluated. Some clones in this sample may be carry-over from other donors' samples. The V gene is TRBV6-5, the J gene TRBJ2-3, with TRBD1 matching 7 bases. The CDR3 sequence is CATSPGGGTDTQYF. In DNA, the CDR3 is TGTGCCACCTCGCCAGGGGGTGGGACAGATACGCAGTATTTT.